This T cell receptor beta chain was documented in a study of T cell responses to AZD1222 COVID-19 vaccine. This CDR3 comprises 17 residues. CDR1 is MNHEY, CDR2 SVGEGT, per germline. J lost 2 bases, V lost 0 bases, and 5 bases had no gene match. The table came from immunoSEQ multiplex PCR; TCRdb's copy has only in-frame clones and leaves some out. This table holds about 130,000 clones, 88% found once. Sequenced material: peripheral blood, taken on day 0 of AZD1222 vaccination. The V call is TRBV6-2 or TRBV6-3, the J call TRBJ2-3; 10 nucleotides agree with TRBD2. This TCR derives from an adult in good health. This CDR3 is CASSYSTSGDVTDTQYF. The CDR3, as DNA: TGTGCCAGCAGTTACTCTACTAGCGGGGATGTCACAGATACGCAGTATTTT.